Listed below are T cell receptor beta chains from one sample, sequenced in a study of T cells in Graves' hyperthyroidism and ophthalmopathy. TCRdb re-called the multiplex PCR reads through MiXCR, storing one row per CDR3 protein. The sample has about 840,000 distinct CDR3 sequences; roughly 40% are singletons. Sequenced material: blood. Source of these receptors: a man aged 18 to 30 with Graves' hyperthyroidism. CDR3s include the opening cysteine and the closing phenylalanine or tryptophan. A D gene is named only where the DNA matches it firmly. For some rows the clone size is stated as once, few or many, or as a class when expanded; others skip it.

few	.	TRBJ1-1	TRBV25-1	CASSAPNGGPEAFF	TGTGCCAGCAGTGCTCCAAACGGAGGGCCTGAAGCTTTCTTT
.	TRBD1	TRBJ1-5	TRBV12-3/TRBV12-4	CASSTGGSFQPQHF	TGTGCCAGCAGTACAGGGGGCTCGTTTCAGCCCCAGCATTTT
.	TRBD2	TRBJ2-5	TRBV20-1	CSARGRGGRETQYF	TGCAGTGCTAGAGGGCGGGGGGGCCGAGAGACCCAGTACTTC
.	TRBD2	TRBJ2-7	TRBV2	CASSTPGLAGGPYEQYF	TGTGCCAGCAGTACCCCGGGACTAGCGGGGGGGCCCTACGAGCAGTACTTC
.	TRBD2	TRBJ2-2	TRBV20-1	CSARPGLDTGELFF	TGCAGTGCTAGACCCGGACTAGATACCGGGGAGCTGTTTTTT
many	TRBD1	TRBJ2-7	TRBV7-9	CASSHPGTARSYEQYF	TGTGCCAGCAGCCACCCCGGGACAGCTCGCTCCTACGAGCAGTACTTC
few	.	TRBJ2-7	TRBV19	CASSISASYEQYF	TGTGCCAGTAGTATTTCGGCCTCATACGAGCAGTACTTC
few	.	TRBJ2-2	TRBV20-1	CSAREGTRWTGELFF	TGCAGTGCTAGAGAAGGGACCCGATGGACCGGGGAGCTGTTTTTT
many	.	TRBJ1-5	TRBV7-4	CASSLGPPTLSNQPQHF	TGTGCCAGCAGCTTAGGACCGCCTACTCTGAGCAATCAGCCCCAGCATTTT
.	TRBD1	TRBJ2-5	TRBV27	CASSTQGEETQYF	TGTGCCAGCAGTACACAGGGGGAAGAGACCCAGTACTTC
many	.	TRBJ1-2	TRBV7-9	CASSSGGIHGYTF	TGTGCCAGCAGCTCTGGAGGGATACATGGCTACACCTTC
.	.	TRBJ2-2	TRBV7-9	CASSFRYTGELFF	TGTGCCAGCAGCTTCCGATACACCGGGGAGCTGTTTTTT
.	.	TRBJ2-7	TRBV4-1	CASSSLPGGYEQYF	TGCGCCAGCAGCTCCCTTCCAGGAGGTTACGAGCAGTACTTC
many	.	TRBJ1-2	TRBV2	CASSSQGKGYGYTF	TGTGCCAGCAGTTCCCAGGGAAAAGGCTATGGCTACACCTTC
.	TRBD1	TRBJ1-5	TRBV29-1	CSVVGTGDHQPQHF	TGCAGCGTTGTAGGGACAGGGGACCATCAGCCCCAGCATTTT
many	.	TRBJ1-1	TRBV9	CASSARTDHTEAFF	TGTGCCAGCAGCGCACGGACAGACCACACTGAAGCTTTCTTT
.	.	TRBJ1-4	TRBV5-1	CASSFGSGNEKLFF	TGCGCCAGCAGCTTCGGGTCTGGGAATGAAAAACTGTTTTTT
.	TRBD2	TRBJ2-7	TRBV18	CASSIGLAGVYEQYF	TGTGCCAGCTCAATTGGTCTAGCGGGAGTCTACGAGCAGTACTTC
.	.	TRBJ2-7	TRBV29-1	CSVVGGTGPPREVLPYEQYF	TGCAGCGTTGTAGGGGGGACAGGTCCACCGCGGGAGGTTCTACCCTACGAGCAGTACTTC
.	.	TRBJ1-2	TRBV29-1	CSVEGGGNTF	TGCAGCGTTGAGGGGGGCGGCAACACCTTC
few	.	TRBJ1-6	TRBV12-3/TRBV12-4	CASSFTGPARGLHF	TGTGCCAGCAGTTTCACCGGACCGGCTCGGGGCCTCCACTTT
many	.	TRBJ1-5	TRBV2	CASSKGGLGNQPQHF	TGTGCCAGCAGTAAGGGGGGCTTAGGCAATCAGCCCCAGCATTTT
many	.	TRBJ1-1	TRBV20-1	CSALPPGTEAFF	TGCAGTGCCCTTCCTCCGGGCACTGAAGCTTTCTTT
.	TRBD2	TRBJ2-7	TRBV10-3	CATKPGGTHEQYF	TGTGCCACAAAACCGGGAGGGACCCACGAGCAGTACTTC
many	.	TRBJ2-5	TRBV7-9	CASSLIPEETQYF	TGTGCTAGCAGCTTAATCCCGGAAGAGACCCAGTACTTC
few	TRBD2	TRBJ2-3	TRBV25-1	CASSESGLAGVTTDTQYF	TGTGCCAGCAGTGAATCGGGACTAGCGGGAGTGACCACAGATACGCAGTATTTT
many	.	TRBJ1-1	TRBV25-1	CASSGRTVNTEAFF	TGTGCCAGCAGTGGACGGACAGTGAACACTGAAGCTTTCTTT
.	.	TRBJ2-7	TRBV7-2	CASSPNSRSSYEQYF	TGTGCCAGCAGTCCGAACAGCCGAAGCTCCTACGAGCAGTACTTC
.	TRBD1	TRBJ1-2	TRBV29-1	CSVDGTGNGYTF	TGCAGCGTGGATGGGACAGGGAATGGCTACACCTTC
.	TRBD1	TRBJ1-5	TRBV19	CASRGQGNYEHF	TGTGCCAGTCGGGGACAGGGGAACTACGAGCATTTT
few	.	TRBJ2-6	TRBV7-9	CASSFSGPKLSGANVLTF	TGTGCCAGCAGCTTCTCGGGACCGAAACTCTCTGGGGCCAACGTCCTGACTTTC
.	.	TRBJ2-5	TRBV5-6	CASSLGTKQETQYF	TGTGCCAGCAGCTTGGGGACAAAGCAAGAGACCCAGTACTTC
many	.	TRBJ2-5	TRBV29-1	CSVRAALETQYF	TGCAGCGTTAGGGCGGCATTAGAGACCCAGTACTTC
few	.	TRBJ1-1	TRBV20-1	CSARKLGAAEAFF	TGCAGTGCTAGAAAACTGGGGGCCGCTGAAGCTTTCTTT
many	.	TRBJ1-3	TRBV29-1	CSASTGPGSGNTIYF	TGCAGCGCCTCGACAGGACCGGGTTCTGGAAACACCATATATTTT
.	TRBD2	TRBJ2-7	TRBV7-2	CASSHGTSGSGEQYF	TGCGCCAGCAGCCACGGGACTAGCGGGAGTGGGGAGCAGTACTTC
.	.	TRBJ1-2	TRBV7-8	CASSTTEGNYGYTF	TGTGCCAGCAGTACGACAGAAGGGAACTATGGCTACACCTTC
few	.	TRBJ1-1	TRBV7-2	CASSFWSTEAFF	TGTGCCAGCAGCTTCTGGTCCACTGAAGCTTTCTTT